The next 9 T cell receptor beta chains were all read from a single sample in a study of T-cell reconstitution after alpha-beta-depleted transplantation in children. TCRbeta library preparation incorporated unique molecular identifiers. TCRdb called the PCR reads again in MiXCR, with one record for every CDR3 protein. Among 400,000 to 500,000 distinct CDR3 sequences listed, roughly 10% were seen once. The specimen was PBMCs from the stem cell graft donor, collected from the stem cell graft. These receptor sequences come from a human donor who donated a stem cell graft to a child with acute myeloid leukemia.

In this sample, this clonotype turned up a few times. The chain has TRBV18 and TRBJ2-3; TRBD1 matches 7 bases. This CDR3 comprises 16 residues. V trimming: 3 bases; J trimming: 6 bases; junction bases outside the gene matches: 12. The germline CDR1 and CDR2 sequences are KGHSH and LQKENI. The CDR3: CASSPYRGTLEDTQYF. The CDR3 nucleotides are TGTGCCAGCTCACCCTACAGGGGTACACTCGAGGATACGCAGTATTTT.

This clonotype was recorded a few times. The chain carries TRBV18 and TRBJ2-7, with 11 bases matching TRBD1. The germline V gene has CDR1 KGHSH and CDR2 LQKENI. This CDR3 comprises 14 residues. J lost 9 bases, V lost 6 bases, and 10 bases had no gene match. CDR3 nucleotides: TGTGCCAGCTCTTCCAGGGGACAGGGGGAATCGCAGTACGTC. Translated, it gives CASSSRGQGESQYV.

The J gene is TRBJ2-2, the V gene TRBV30, with a possible D match to TRBD1 (6 bases). V was trimmed by 4 bases and J by 7 bases, leaving 13 bases between them. The CDR3 extends over 13 amino acids. The germline CDR1 and CDR2 sequences are GTSNPN and SVGIG (reference sequence). CDR3 nucleotides: TGTGCCTGGACCCTACAGGGAATCGGGGAGCTGTTTTTT. Protein: CAWTLQGIGELFF.

This clonotype was recorded a few times. V usage is TRBV19 and J usage is TRBJ2-7, with 8 bases aligning to TRBD1. The CDR3 has 14 residues. V shed 9 bases and J 4 bases; nucleotides not matched to a gene: 11. CDR1 and CDR2 from the germline V gene are LNHDA and SQIVND (reference sequence). The chain's CDR3 is CASRKQGEEYEQYF. The CDR3 DNA sequence: TGTGCCAGCCGGAAACAGGGGGAGGAGTACGAGCAGTACTTC.

The CDR3 loop reads CASSLLDRDTDTQYF. Written as DNA, the CDR3 is TGTGCCAGCAGCTTGTTGGACAGGGACACAGATACGCAGTATTTT. This chain connects TRBV5-6 to TRBJ2-3; TRBD1 agrees at 8 bases. Germline V lookup: CDR1 SGHDT, CDR2 YYEEEE. The trim removed 1 base at V and 2 bases at J, leaving 3 bases unmatched. The CDR3 length is 15 residues.

The table lists this clonotype with a few counts. V is TRBV7-2 and J is TRBJ1-2; possibly TRBD1 for D (6 bases). Germline V gene lookup returns CDR1 SGHTA and CDR2 FQGNSA. The CDR3 is 16 amino acids. Trimming removed 3 bases from V and 0 bases from J, with 14 bases in between. The CDR3, as DNA: TGTGCCAGCAGCTTTTTTGGTGGGGGCACTAACTATGGCTACACCTTC. Translated, it gives CASSFFGGGTNYGYTF.

This clonotype was recorded a few times. The gene calls are TRBV6-5 and TRBJ2-4; 7 positions match TRBD1. The V gene's germline CDR1 is MNHEY and CDR2 SVGAGI. The length of the CDR3 is 17 residues. V lost 0 bases to trimming and J lost 7 bases; unmatched junction nucleotides: 12. The CDR3 DNA reads TGTGCCAGCAGTTACTCGGAGACATCGACAGGGATGAACATTCAGTACTTC. Protein sequence: CASSYSETSTGMNIQYF.

This clonotype was counted a few times. The J gene is TRBJ1-2, the V gene TRBV6-1; 7 nucleotides line up with TRBD1. The CDR3 has 14 residues. Germline trimming cut 4 bases from V and 7 bases from J; bases unmatched to any gene: 9. Germline CDR1 MNHNS, CDR2 SASEGT. The CDR3 region is CASSAGTAPRGYTF. The CDR3 region has the DNA TGTGCCAGCAGTGCAGGGACAGCGCCGCGTGGCTACACCTTC.

The chain recombines TRBV18 with TRBJ1-2; TRBD1 is a possible D gene (6 bases). Trimming removed 1 base at V and 6 bases at J, with 9 bases between. CDR3 length: 13 amino acids. Germline CDR1 and CDR2: KGHSH and LQKENI. CDR3 loop: CASSPQGEDGYTF. CDR3 DNA sequence: TGTGCCAGCTCACCACAGGGGGAGGATGGCTACACCTTC.